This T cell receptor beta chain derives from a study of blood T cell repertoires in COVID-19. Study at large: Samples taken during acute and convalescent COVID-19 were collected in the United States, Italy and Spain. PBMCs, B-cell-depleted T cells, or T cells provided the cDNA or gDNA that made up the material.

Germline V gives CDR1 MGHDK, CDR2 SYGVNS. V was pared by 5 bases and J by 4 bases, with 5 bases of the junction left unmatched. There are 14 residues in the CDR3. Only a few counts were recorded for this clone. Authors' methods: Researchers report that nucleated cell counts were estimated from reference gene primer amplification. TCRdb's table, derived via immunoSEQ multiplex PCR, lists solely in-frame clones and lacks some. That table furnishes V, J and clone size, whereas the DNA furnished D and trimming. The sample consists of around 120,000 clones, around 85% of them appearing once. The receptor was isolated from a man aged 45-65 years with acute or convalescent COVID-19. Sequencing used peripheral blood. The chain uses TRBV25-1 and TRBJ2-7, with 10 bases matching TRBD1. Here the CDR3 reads CASSRTGGQYEQYF. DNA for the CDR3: TGTGCCAGCAGTAGGACAGGGGGTCAGTACGAGCAGTACTTC.